A single sample is the source of the 12 T cell receptor beta chains below, sequenced in a study of blood T cell repertoires in COVID-19. The table came from immunoSEQ multiplex PCR; TCRdb's copy has only in-frame clones and leaves some out. Of 200,000 to 300,000 clones in the sample, around four fifths were seen once. The specimen sequenced was peripheral blood. Source of these receptors: a man aged 55 to 69 with acute or convalescent COVID-19.

The chain is built from TRBV3-1 (or the pseudogene TRBV3-2) and TRBJ2-5, with 8 bases fitting TRBD2. Germline V gene lookup returns CDR1 LGHDT and CDR2 YNNKEL (reference sequence). With 4 bases clipped from V and 4 bases from J, the junction kept 8 bases outside the gene matches. The CDR3 runs 15 residues. The CDR3 sequence: CASSRAGVSPETQYF. The CDR3 bases are TGTGCCAGCAGCCGAGCGGGAGTAAGCCCAGAGACCCAGTACTTC.

The chain has TRBV2 and TRBJ1-2, with 10 nucleotides matching TRBD1. Germline V gene data show CDR1 as SNHLY and CDR2 as FYNNEI. V shed 4 bases, J shed 8 bases, and the junction held 7 bases outside the gene matches. CDR3 length equals 14 residues. CDR3 in amino acids: CASSGDRGPGGYTF. CDR3 sequence (DNA): TGTGCCAGCAGTGGCGACAGGGGGCCAGGGGGCTACACCTTC.

The chain links TRBV11-2 to TRBJ2-7; tentatively, D is TRBD2 (6 bases). CDR1 is SGHAT, CDR2 FQNNGV, per germline. This CDR3 has 14 residues. V was shortened by 5 bases and J by 7 bases, with 18 bases between the two germline ends. The CDR3, as DNA: TGTGCCAGCAGCCGGGGGACGGGCCCCCGGGAGCAGTACTTC. Protein product: CASSRGTGPREQYF.

This chain uses TRBV10-2 with TRBJ2-7; TRBD1 matches at 9 bases. This CDR3 is 14 amino acids long. Germline V lookup: CDR1 WSHSY, CDR2 SAAADI. The ends lost 8 bases at V and 4 bases at J; junction bases unmatched: 9. CDR3 DNA sequence: TGCGCCAGCGTTCTGGGACAGGGTCAATACGAGCAGTACTTC. It codes for CASVLGQGQYEQYF.

This clone showed up just a few times. V usage is TRBV10-3 and J usage is TRBJ1-6; possibly TRBD1 for D (5 bases). Trimming removed 0 bases at V and 0 bases at J, with 12 bases between. Looked up from germline, CDR1 is ENHRY and CDR2 is SYGVKD. The CDR3 consists of 18 residues. CDR3 protein: CAISESGRVSSYNSPLHF. The CDR3 DNA follows: TGTGCCATCAGTGAGTCGGGCAGGGTGAGCTCCTATAATTCACCCCTCCACTTT.

The gene calls are TRBV7-9 and TRBJ2-7; TRBD1 aligns across 8 bases. CDR3 length: 16 residues. The V segment lost 4 bases and the J segment 1 base; nucleotides outside the gene matches: 9. CDR1 is SEHNR and CDR2 is FQNEAQ in the germline V gene (reference sequence). CDR3 sequence reads: CASSSPKGTGSYEQYF. The CDR3 nucleotides are TGTGCCAGCAGCTCCCCTAAGGGGACAGGTTCCTACGAGCAGTACTTC. The entire variable domain, with the rest obtained from reference TRBV7-9 and TRBJ2-7, is as follows: DTGVSQNPRHKITKRGQNVTFRCDPISEHNRLYWYRQTLGQGPEFLTYFQNEAQLEKSRLLSDRFSAERPKGSFSTLEIQRTEQGDSAMYLCASSSPKGTGSYEQYFGPGTRLTVT.

The rearrangement joins TRBV24-1 to TRBJ2-1; TRBD2 aligns across 11 bases. The CDR3 is 18 amino acids. Germline CDR1 KGHDR, CDR2 SFDVKD. V was pared by 4 bases and J by 7 bases, with 14 bases of the junction left unmatched. Written as DNA, the CDR3 is TGTGCCACCAGTGAGTCGTCCTCTAGCGGGGGGCTGGGGAATGAGCAGTTCTTC. Its protein product is CATSESSSSGGLGNEQFF.

On this clone itself: One junction end disagrees with the germline gene, perhaps due to a read error. The genes are TRBV27 and TRBJ1-1; TRBD1 matches at 7 bases. The CDR3 covers 14 residues. Germline CDR1 MNHEY, CDR2 SMNVEV (reference sequence). In DNA, the CDR3 is TGTGCCAGCAGTCCGACAGGGAGGAACCCTGAAGCTTTCTTT. It yields the protein CASSPTGRNPEAFF.

The V gene is TRBV27, the J gene TRBJ2-6, with 9 positions matching TRBD2. CDR1 is MNHEY, CDR2 SMNVEV, per germline (reference sequence). This CDR3 has 17 residues. The ends lost 4 bases at V and 0 bases at J; junction bases unmatched: 4. In nucleotides, the CDR3 is TGTGCCAGCAGTTCATCTAGCGGGGTCTCTGGGGCCAACGTCCTGACTTTC. Translation: CASSSSSGVSGANVLTF.

The chain uses TRBV14 and TRBJ1-4, with 8 bases lining up with TRBD1. Germline CDR1 and CDR2: SGHDN and FVKESK. The CDR3 totals 15 residues. V lost 4 bases, J lost 6 bases, and 7 bases stayed unmatched. CDR3 coding DNA: TGTGCCAGCAGCCCCGTGGACAGGGAAGATGAAAAACTGTTTTTT. Its protein product is CASSPVDREDEKLFF.

The V and J genes are TRBV9 and TRBJ2-3; 9 bases agree with TRBD1. CDR1 is SGDLS and CDR2 is YYNGEE in the germline V gene. The CDR3 covers 15 residues. Trimming at V came to 6 bases and at J to 2 bases, leaving 7 bases not matched to a gene. This chain's CDR3 is CASTRGTGHTDTQYF. The CDR3 DNA follows: TGTGCCAGCACCAGGGGGACAGGGCACACAGATACGCAGTATTTT.

The chain carries TRBV30 and TRBJ1-2; D is undetermined. CDR3 length equals 12 residues. Germline CDR1 and CDR2: GTSNPN and SVGIG (reference sequence). Trimming stripped 1 base from V and 2 bases from J, with 5 bases between. The CDR3 loop is CAWSDMNYGYTF. The CDR3 DNA sequence: TGTGCCTGGAGTGACATGAACTATGGCTACACCTTC.